The 28 T cell receptor beta chains listed next were all sequenced from one sample in a study of regulatory T cells in long-lasting Graves disease. Construction of TCR beta libraries relied on iRepertoire HTBI primers and on Arm-PCR targeting CDR3 regions. In TCRdb, the multiplex PCR reads were re-called with MiXCR into one record per CDR3 protein. The sample holds approximately 350,000 distinct CDR3 sequences, about 17% seen once. The time point is: newly diagnosed GD, antithyroid drugs for less than 3 months. PBMC RNA served as the TCR library source. The same data also went into a second study, on T cells in Graves' hyperthyroidism and ophthalmopathy.

The source was peripheral blood mononuclear cells (PBMCs), collected at new diagnosis, from a patient treated with antithyroid drugs. Every receptor here comes from a young woman with Graves disease.

This clonotype was seen at least ten times. Its ends do not fully match the called genes, so a read error is possible. This chain links TRBV2 with TRBJ1-1; no clear D. The V gene's germline CDR1 is SNHLY and CDR2 FYNNEI. The CDR3 is 11 amino acids. The CDR3 is CASIEGVEAFF. The CDR3 nucleotides are TGTGCCAGCATTGAAGGTGTTGAAGCTTTCTTT.

In its sample, this clonotype was seen many times. The chain uses TRBV5-1 and TRBJ2-1; D unclear. Germline CDR1 reads SGHRS; CDR2 reads YFSETQ. V shed 4 bases and J shed 8 bases, with 10 bases lying between them. The CDR3 runs to 12 residues. The CDR3, as DNA: TGCGCCAGCAGCAAGGAGCTCGATGAGCAGTTCTTC. As protein: CASSKELDEQFF.

The J gene is TRBJ1-3, the V gene TRBV28; D may be TRBD1 (6 bases). Germline CDR1 is MDHEN and CDR2 is SYDVKM. The CDR3 runs 15 residues. V was shortened by 6 bases and J by 0 bases, with 12 bases between the two germline ends. CDR3 bases: TGTGCCAGCAGCCCGGGACAATTCTCTGGAAACACCATATATTTT. The encoded protein is CASSPGQFSGNTIYF.

This clonotype showed up just a few times. The DNA of the CDR3 is TGTGCCAGCAGTTACTCATCGAATCCCGGGGAGCTGTTTTTT. This gives the protein CASSYSSNPGELFF. The chain couples TRBV6-2 or TRBV6-3 to TRBJ2-2; D call uncertain. Germline V gene data show CDR1 as MNHEY and CDR2 as SVGEGT. The CDR3 consists of 14 residues. Between the trimmed V and J ends, which lost 0 bases and 6 bases, there was a span of 8 bases.

Details on this clonotype: A much larger clone differs from this one at a single base, so this may be a read error. This chain links TRBV5-4 with TRBJ2-7, with D hard to call. Trimming removed 4 bases from V and 5 bases from J, with 7 bases in between. The CDR3 spans 11 residues. Germline V CDR1 and CDR2: SGHNT, YYREEE (reference sequence). DNA of the CDR3: TGTGCCAGCAGCCGGACCGACGAGCAGTACTTC. It codes for CASSRTDEQYF. Full variable domain (missing parts from reference TRBV5-4 and TRBJ2-7): ETGVTQSPTHLIKTRGQQVTLRCSSQSGHNTVSWYQQALGQGPQFIFQYYREEENGRGNFPPRFSGLQFPNYSSELNVNALELDDSALYLCASSRTDEQYFGPGTRLTVT.

This clonotype was observed at least ten times. The V and J genes are TRBV6-2 or TRBV6-3 and TRBJ2-1; 9 nucleotides agree with TRBD2. In germline, CDR1 is MNHEY, CDR2 SVGEGT. V shed 7 bases, J shed 9 bases, and the junction held 10 bases outside the gene matches. This CDR3 has 14 residues. The DNA of the CDR3 is TGTGCCAGCATCCCCAGCGGGAGGTCCACTGAGCAGTTCTTC. Protein: CASIPSGRSTEQFF.

This clonotype was seen ten or more times. The gene calls are TRBV2 and TRBJ2-7, with D hard to call. Trimming pared 6 bases from V and 0 bases from J, leaving 18 bases between. CDR1 and CDR2 from the germline V gene are SNHLY and FYNNEI. The CDR3 runs 16 residues. In nucleotides, the CDR3 is TGTGCCAGCAGACCTACTTTCTTCGATAGCTCCTACGAGCAGTACTTC. This sequence encodes CASRPTFFDSSYEQYF.

About this clonotype: A read error may explain this, as a much larger clone is one base away. The rearrangement joins TRBV28 to TRBJ1-2; tentatively, D is TRBD1 (5 bases). The germline gives CDR1 MDHEN, CDR2 SYDVKM. This CDR3 is built from 15 residues. Trimming removed 3 bases at V and 4 bases at J, with 15 bases between. CDR3 protein: CASSFPSGGFYGYTF. Written as DNA, the CDR3 is TGTGCCAGCAGTTTTCCCTCCGGGGGGTTCTATGGCTACACCTTC.

This clonotype was observed a handful of times. A much larger clone differs from this one at a single base, so this may be a read error. CDR3 DNA sequence: TGTGCCTGCAGTTTAGGAACAGTAAACTACGAGCAGTACTTC. It codes for CACSLGTVNYEQYF. The chain has TRBV28 and TRBJ2-7; D is ambiguous. Germline CDR1 reads MDHEN; CDR2 reads SYDVKM. This CDR3 spans 14 amino acids.

V and J are TRBV19 and TRBJ2-2; tentative D call: TRBD2 (6 bases). The germline gives CDR1 LNHDA, CDR2 SQIVND (reference sequence). This CDR3 has 15 amino acids. V was trimmed by 3 bases and J by 4 bases, leaving 12 bases between them. The DNA of the CDR3 is TGTGCCAGTAGTATCCTGGGGGGAGCCACCGGGGAGCTGTTTTTT. This gives the protein CASSILGGATGELFF. Using reference TRBV19 and TRBJ2-2 for the parts outside the CDR3, the full variable domain is DGGITQSPKYLFRKEGQNVTLSCEQNLNHDAMYWYRQDPGQGLRLIYYSQIVNDFQKGDIAEGYSVSREKKESFPLTVTSAQKNPTAFYLCASSILGGATGELFFGEGSRLTVL.

This clonotype was counted at least ten times. The chain combines TRBV10-1 with TRBJ2-1; 7 bases align to TRBD2. The germline V gene has CDR1 WNHNN and CDR2 SYGVQD (reference sequence). This CDR3 spans 13 amino acids. Trimming cost V 6 bases and J 12 bases; bases outside gene matches: 11. CDR3 region: CASSPGTTQGQFF. CDR3 nucleotides: TGCGCCAGCAGCCCCGGGACTACCCAGGGGCAGTTCTTC.

This clonotype has just a few counts. The V gene is TRBV19, the J gene TRBJ1-6, with 7 positions matching TRBD1. J was trimmed by 3 bases and V by 4 bases; bases with no gene match: 6. CDR3 length equals 16 residues. Germline CDR1 and CDR2: LNHDA and SQIVND (reference sequence). CDR3 coding DNA: TGTGCCAGTAGTAGCGGCAGGGGGAACTATAATTCACCCCTCCACTTT. This translates into CASSSGRGNYNSPLHF.

This chain links TRBV11-2 with TRBJ1-1; no firm D call. The CDR3 length is 14 residues. The germline gives CDR1 SGHAT, CDR2 FQNNGV. V was shortened by 5 bases and J by 1 base, with 11 bases between the two germline ends. This CDR3 reads CASSTTDGNTEAFF. In nucleotides, the CDR3 is TGTGCCAGCAGCACGACGGATGGGAACACTGAAGCTTTCTTT.

The rearrangement joins TRBV12-3 or TRBV12-4 to TRBJ2-2; D gene uncertain. This CDR3 is built from 12 residues. V was cut by 6 bases and J by 3 bases, with 5 bases left in between. CDR3 amino acids: CASSRYTGELFF. The CDR3 DNA reads as TGTGCCAGCAGCCGCTACACCGGGGAGCTGTTTTTT.

This clonotype showed up just a few times. The chain combines TRBV29-1 with TRBJ1-6, with TRBD1 matching 10 bases. The V gene end was trimmed by 7 bases and the J gene end by 3 bases; junction bases not matched to a gene: 18. The CDR3 extends over 19 amino acids. Per the germline V gene, CDR1 is SQVTM and CDR2 is ANQGSEA. The CDR3 DNA reads TGCAGCGCCGACCTACGGACAGGGGGGAATTATTGCTATAATTCACCCCTCCACTTT. It codes for CSADLRTGGNYCYNSPLHF.

Comment on this clonotype: A much larger clone lies a single base off, so this may be a read error. V usage is TRBV27 and J usage is TRBJ1-1; TRBD1 agrees at 9 bases. The CDR3 has 16 residues. The germline gives CDR1 MNHEY, CDR2 SMNVEV (reference sequence). V shed 9 bases, J shed 0 bases, and the junction held 11 bases outside the gene matches. The CDR3 spells CASGTGGRVMNTEAFF. The CDR3 bases are TGTGCCAGTGGTACAGGGGGCCGGGTTATGAACACTGAAGCTTTCTTT.

This clonotype was counted at least ten times. This chain joins TRBV30 and TRBJ1-1, with unresolved D. Trimming shortened V by 4 bases and J by 3 bases, and 6 bases separated the two germline ends. The germline V gene has CDR1 GTSNPN and CDR2 SVGIG (reference sequence). The CDR3 runs to 11 residues. This CDR3 is CAWTPYTEAFF. The CDR3 DNA is TGTGCCTGGACTCCTTACACTGAAGCTTTCTTT. Looking up the rest from reference TRBV30 and TRBJ1-1 gives the full variable domain: SQTIHQWPATLVQPVGSPLSLECTVEGTSNPNLYWYRQAAGRGLQLLFYSVGIGQISSEVPQNLSASRPQDRQFILSSKKLLLSDSGFYLCAWTPYTEAFFGQGTRLTVV.

This clonotype was detected ten times or more. The chain uses TRBV28 and TRBJ2-7; 16 bases agree with TRBD2. CDR3 length equals 18 residues. The V gene end was trimmed by 8 bases and the J gene end by 2 bases; junction bases not matched to a gene: 12. Germline V lookup: CDR1 MDHEN, CDR2 SYDVKM. CDR3 loop: CASSARPGTSGRAYEQYF. CDR3 nucleotide sequence: TGTGCCAGCTCCGCTAGGCCCGGGACTAGCGGGAGGGCCTACGAGCAGTACTTC.

At least ten counts were recorded for this clonotype. The chain combines TRBV28 with TRBJ1-1; D remains unclear. The CDR3 consists of 14 residues. CDR1 and CDR2 from the germline V gene are MDHEN and SYDVKM. V was trimmed by 8 bases and J by 1 base, leaving 14 bases between them. CDR3: CASRLNIRNTEAFF. The CDR3 DNA follows: TGTGCCAGCCGCTTAAACATCAGGAACACTGAAGCTTTCTTT.

This clonotype was picked up a small number of times. The chain joins TRBV5-4 to TRBJ2-1; TRBD2 matches at 9 bases. V lost 2 bases, J lost 6 bases, and 18 bases stayed unmatched. The CDR3 runs 19 residues. Germline V gene lookup returns CDR1 SGHNT and CDR2 YYREEE (reference sequence). The CDR3: CASSFPAGGPSSNPNEQFF. Here the CDR3 DNA reads TGTGCCAGCAGCTTCCCGGCGGGAGGGCCATCCTCTAACCCCAATGAGCAGTTCTTC.

This clonotype has ten or more counts. V and J are TRBV3-1 and TRBJ2-2; D is perhaps TRBD1 (6 bases). The CDR3 sequence is 14 residues long. CDR1 and CDR2 (germline): LGHDT, YNNKEL (reference sequence). V gave up 0 bases and J gave up 6 bases, with 8 bases separating them. CDR3 protein: CASSQENRAGELFF. In DNA, the CDR3 is TGTGCCAGCAGCCAAGAGAACAGGGCCGGGGAGCTGTTTTTT.

This clonotype was seen a few times. The rearrangement links TRBV4-1 to TRBJ1-6; 9 bases align to TRBD1. CDR1 is MGHRA and CDR2 is YSYEKL in the germline V gene. The V gene end was trimmed by 1 base and the J gene end by 9 bases; junction bases not matched to a gene: 1. The CDR3 sequence is 14 residues long. The CDR3 sequence is CASSQGTGVSPLHF. For the CDR3, the DNA is TGCGCCAGCAGCCAAGGGACAGGGGTTTCACCCCTCCACTTT.

This clonotype was found a few times. The chain joins TRBV9 to TRBJ2-5; D is uncertain. The V end lost 4 bases, the J end lost 1 base, and 11 bases lay between the germline ends. The V gene's germline CDR1 is SGDLS and CDR2 YYNGEE. This CDR3 has 14 residues. The CDR3 region is CASSPQVLQETQYF. In nucleotides, the CDR3 is TGTGCCAGCAGCCCACAAGTGCTCCAAGAGACCCAGTACTTC.

The chain carries TRBV10-3 and TRBJ2-4, with D unclear. V dropped 2 bases and J dropped 0 bases, with 5 bases sitting between them. The CDR3 runs to 14 residues. Germline-derived CDR1 and CDR2 are ENHRY and SYGVKD. The CDR3 here is CAISEALAKNIQYF. Here the CDR3 DNA reads TGTGCCATCAGTGAGGCACTAGCCAAAAACATTCAGTACTTC.

This clonotype was counted a few times. The rearrangement uses TRBV6-1 and TRBJ1-5; 7 bases are shared with TRBD1. V was pared by 6 bases and J by 4 bases, with 9 bases of the junction left unmatched. Germline CDR1 and CDR2: MNHNS and SASEGT. This CDR3 has 15 amino acids. The CDR3 loop is CASRPYRGGNQPQHF. The DNA of the CDR3 is TGTGCCAGCAGGCCCTACAGGGGTGGGAATCAGCCCCAGCATTTT.

This clonotype occurred many times. The chain couples TRBV5-1 to TRBJ2-7, with 10 bases fitting TRBD2. Germline trimming cut 3 bases from V and 4 bases from J; bases unmatched to any gene: 10. The CDR3 spans 16 residues. Germline CDR1 and CDR2: SGHRS and YFSETQ. CDR3 bases: TGCGCCAGCAGCTCGGGACCTAGCGGGAGTGGTTACGAGCAGTACTTC. It translates to CASSSGPSGSGYEQYF.

This clonotype has more than one count but fewer than ten. This rearrangement joins TRBV30 to TRBJ1-1; 7 positions match TRBD1. Germline loops: CDR1 GTSNPN, CDR2 SVGIG (reference sequence). J gave up 12 bases and V 1 base, and 17 bases lay outside the gene matches. The CDR3 has 15 residues. In DNA, the CDR3 is TGTGCCTGGAGTGCACGGGGACAGCGCGGAGGTAGGACTTTCTTT. Translated: CAWSARGQRGGRTFF.

This clonotype has ten or more counts. The V call is TRBV12-3 or TRBV12-4, the J call TRBJ1-2, with D possibly TRBD1 on 6 matching bases. The CDR3 sequence is 15 residues long. V lost 3 bases to trimming and J lost 4 bases, with 15 bases between them. CDR3 region: CASSLLGGGSYGYTF. CDR3 bases: TGTGCCAGCAGTTTGTTGGGGGGCGGAAGCTATGGCTACACCTTC.